These 23 T cell receptor beta chains came from one sample sequenced in a study of control samples from healthy donors and cancer patients. Measured with immunoSEQ multiplex PCR; TCRdb has only the in-frame clones, and not every one. This sample carries about 89,000 clones, about 83% of them seen once, and the ten largest clones take less than 2.5%. Sequencing was carried out using blood. These receptors all come from a woman aged 40 to 55 in good health.

The V and J genes are TRBV6-5 and TRBJ1-5; no reliable D call. The CDR3 spans 15 residues. Germline V gene lookup returns CDR1 MNHEY and CDR2 SVGAGI. Trimming removed 10 bases from V and 0 bases from J, with 16 bases in between. The CDR3 loop is CATTRVAYSNQPQHF. The CDR3 DNA reads as TGTGCCACTACGAGGGTCGCTTATAGCAATCAGCCCCAGCATTTT.

The rearrangement joins TRBV30 to TRBJ1-1; weak D call: TRBD1 (5 bases). V lost 4 bases and J lost 1, with 10 bases in between. This CDR3 has 13 amino acids. Germline CDR1 is GTSNPN and CDR2 is SVGIG (reference sequence). CDR3 DNA: TGTGCCTGGATCGGGGGGACGAACACTGAAGCTTTCTTT. This encodes CAWIGGTNTEAFF.

The rearrangement uses TRBV5-1 and TRBJ2-3; D ambiguous. With 4 bases removed from V and 4 bases from J, the gap between germline ends came to 16 bases. This CDR3 region has 15 residues. Germline-derived CDR1 and CDR2 are SGHRS and YFSETQ. The CDR3 nucleotides are TGCGCCAGCAGCAGGGAACCCAGGTTCCCAGATACGCAGTATTTT. Translation gives CASSREPRFPDTQYF.

V is TRBV5-4 and J is TRBJ2-1; 13 bases agree with TRBD2. Trimming removed 3 bases from V and 4 bases from J; junction bases left unmatched: 7. Looked up from germline, CDR1 is SGHNT and CDR2 is YYREEE (reference sequence). The CDR3 is 17 amino acids. CDR3 sequence: CASSSGRLAGGYNEQFF. The CDR3 DNA sequence: TGTGCCAGCAGCTCGGGGCGACTAGCGGGGGGATACAATGAGCAGTTCTTC.

V is TRBV12-3 or TRBV12-4 and J is TRBJ2-5; no definite D call. Trimming removed 5 bases at V and 4 bases at J, with 8 bases between. CDR3 length equals 12 residues. The chain's CDR3 is CASSAQVETQYF. The CDR3 DNA is TGTGCCAGCAGTGCGCAGGTAGAGACCCAGTACTTC.

The chain combines TRBV7-2 with TRBJ1-6; maybe TRBD1 (5 bases). The CDR3 contains 14 residues. Trimming stripped 2 bases from V and 8 bases from J, with 10 bases between. Looked up from germline, CDR1 is SGHTA and CDR2 is FQGNSA. CDR3: CASSLTRGDSPLHF. The CDR3 DNA reads as TGTGCCAGCAGCTTAACGAGAGGGGATTCACCCCTCCACTTT.

The chain employs TRBV7-2 and TRBJ2-7; D uncertain. V was shortened by 4 bases and J by 7 bases, with 20 bases between the two germline ends. This CDR3 is built from 15 residues. Germline assignment: CDR1 SGHTA and CDR2 FQGNSA. The CDR3 loop is CASSSMGWASGEQYF. In nucleotides, the CDR3 is TGTGCCAGCAGCTCGATGGGGTGGGCCAGTGGGGAGCAGTACTTC.

The genes are TRBV5-1 and TRBJ2-7; 13 bases map to TRBD2. This CDR3 contains 14 residues. With V trimmed by 4 bases and J by 7 bases, 5 bases remained unmatched. CDR1 is SGHRS and CDR2 is YFSETQ in the germline V gene. Here the CDR3 reads CASSPGTSGEEQYF. The CDR3 nucleotides are TGCGCCAGCAGCCCCGGGACTAGCGGGGAGGAGCAGTACTTC. The full variable domain, rest sourced from reference TRBV5-1 and TRBJ2-7, is KAGVTQTPRYLIKTRGQQVTLSCSPISGHRSVSWYQQTPGQGLQFLFEYFSETQRNKGNFPGRFSGRQFSNSRSEMNVSTLELGDSALYLCASSPGTSGEEQYFGPGTRLTVT.

The chain carries TRBV19 and TRBJ1-3; D gene unclear. This CDR3 spans 12 amino acids. V lost 6 bases, J lost 4 bases, and 7 bases lay in between. CDR1 and CDR2 from the germline V gene are LNHDA and SQIVND (reference sequence). The CDR3, as DNA: TGTGCCAGTAGAACGGACGGAAACACCATATATTTT. It specifies CASRTDGNTIYF.

V gene TRBV7-2 combines with J gene TRBJ2-7; 10 bases align to TRBD2. This CDR3 comprises 17 residues. Looked up from germline, CDR1 is SGHTA and CDR2 is FQGNSA. J lost 6 bases, V lost 5 bases, and 16 bases had no gene match. In nucleotides, the CDR3 is TGTGCCAGCAGCCTCCGCTCCAGCGGGGGGGCCTGGTCCGAGCAGTACTTC. Amino acids: CASSLRSSGGAWSEQYF.

This chain connects TRBV10-3 to TRBJ2-7, with a tentative D call TRBD1 (6 bases). The germline V and J ends were trimmed by 3 bases and 0 bases, with 15 bases remaining between them. The CDR3 runs to 16 residues. Germline V gene lookup returns CDR1 ENHRY and CDR2 SYGVKD. The CDR3 DNA is TGTGCCATCAGTGATAGCGCCAGGGGAGCCTCCTACGAGCAGTACTTC. This gives the protein CAISDSARGASYEQYF.

The J gene is TRBJ1-2, the V gene TRBV5-5, with 9 bases fitting TRBD1. Germline CDR1 is SGHKS and CDR2 is YYEKEE (reference sequence). This CDR3 is built from 15 residues. The V and J ends lost 0 bases and 8 bases, in that order; junction bases with no gene match: 8. The CDR3 coding sequence is TGTGCCAGCAGCTTGGAGCCGTGGGACAGGGCGGGCTACACCTTC. This codes for CASSLEPWDRAGYTF.

The chain joins TRBV7-9 to TRBJ1-1; 8 nucleotides line up with TRBD1. The CDR3 runs 14 residues. The germline gives CDR1 SEHNR, CDR2 FQNEAQ (reference sequence). Trimming took 5 bases from V and 1 from J; bases not matched to a gene: 3. DNA of the CDR3: TGTGCCAGCAGCCTCGGACAGGGGAACACTGAAGCTTTCTTT. Translated, it gives CASSLGQGNTEAFF.

The chain couples TRBV11-3 to TRBJ1-1; D might be TRBD1 (5 bases). Trimming stripped 0 bases from V and 0 bases from J, with 11 bases between. CDR1 is SGHNT and CDR2 is YENEEA in the germline V gene. The CDR3 runs to 16 residues. The CDR3: CASSLDHQGLNTEAFF. CDR3 sequence (DNA): TGTGCCAGCAGCTTAGATCATCAGGGACTGAACACTGAAGCTTTCTTT.

CDR3 sequence (DNA): TGTGCTAGTGGTTTGAACATTGGTGCTTCAGATACGCAGTATTTT. Protein: CASGLNIGASDTQYF. The chain recombines TRBV12-5 with TRBJ2-3; no firm D call. Per the germline V gene, CDR1 is LGHNT and CDR2 is FRNRAP. The ends were cut back, 2 bases at V and 4 bases at J, with 13 bases in the middle. The length of the CDR3 is 15 residues.

In this sample, this clone turned up a few times. The chain joins TRBV10-3 to TRBJ1-6, with 7 nucleotides matching TRBD1. Trimming took 3 bases from V and 6 from J; bases not matched to a gene: 8. The CDR3 has 16 residues. The germline CDR1 and CDR2 sequences are ENHRY and SYGVKD. CDR3 sequence (DNA): TGTGCCATCAGTGACACAGGGGACTGGGCTAATTCACCCCTCCACTTT. Translating it yields CAISDTGDWANSPLHF.

The chain joins TRBV25-1 to TRBJ2-6; D may be TRBD1 or TRBD2 (5 bases each). The CDR3 is 14 residues long. V lost 3 bases, J lost 14 bases, and 17 bases lay in between. Germline V gene lookup returns CDR1 MGHDK and CDR2 SYGVNS. Written as DNA, the CDR3 is TGTGCCAGCAGTGAGCCAGGGAGCCCCGGGCTCCTGACTTTC. This codes for CASSEPGSPGLLTF.

In regard to this clone: Within the sample, other DNA sequences also encode this same CDR3. V usage is TRBV3-1 (or the pseudogene TRBV3-2) and J usage is TRBJ2-7; no clear D. Germline V gene data show CDR1 as LGHDT and CDR2 as YNNKEL (reference sequence). The V and J ends lost 3 bases and 2 bases respectively, with 5 bases between them. The CDR3 contains 12 residues. The CDR3 protein is CASSQMTYEQYF. The CDR3 DNA is TGTGCCAGCAGCCAGATGACCTACGAGCAGTACTTC.

The genes are TRBV4-1 and TRBJ2-3; D assignment may be TRBD1 or TRBD2 (6 bases each). This CDR3 contains 15 residues. V was shortened by 8 bases and J by 0 bases, with 15 bases between the two germline ends. From germline, CDR1 is MGHRA and CDR2 YSYEKL. CDR3 DNA sequence: TGCGCCAGCGGCCCGGGCGGGACAAGCACAGATACGCAGTATTTT. Protein product: CASGPGGTSTDTQYF.

The chain recombines TRBV5-1 with TRBJ2-3; D gene uncertain. Germline CDR1 reads SGHRS; CDR2 reads YFSETQ. This CDR3 comprises 12 residues. The V and J ends lost 3 bases and 5 bases respectively, with 7 bases between them. The CDR3: CASSYSGDTQYF. CDR3 sequence (DNA): TGCGCCAGCAGCTACTCGGGAGATACGCAGTATTTT.

This clone showed up just once. This sequence joins TRBV10-3 and TRBJ2-1, with TRBD2 as a possible D gene (5 bases). Germline V gene sequence: CDR1 ENHRY, CDR2 SYGVKD. The CDR3 is 17 amino acids. The V end was cut by 0 bases, the J end by 4 bases, with 16 bases between. The CDR3 spells CAISESPPSGLYNEQFF. CDR3 bases: TGTGCCATCAGTGAGTCCCCGCCCAGCGGACTTTACAATGAGCAGTTCTTC.

J is TRBJ2-5 and V is TRBV24-1; TRBD1 agrees at 8 bases. Trimming cost V 4 bases and J 5 bases; bases outside gene matches: 5. CDR1 and CDR2 (germline): KGHDR, SFDVKD. The CDR3 is 14 residues long. CDR3 nucleotides: TGTGCCACCAGTGAAACAGGGGGTTCTGAGACCCAGTACTTC. Residues: CATSETGGSETQYF.

The chain links TRBV6-5 to TRBJ1-1; TRBD1 agrees at 7 bases. V gave up 10 bases and J gave up 4 bases; unmatched junction bases: 9. The CDR3 covers 13 residues. Germline CDR1 is MNHEY and CDR2 is SVGAGI. Here the CDR3 DNA reads TGTGCCACCCGACAGGGCCAGGCCACTGAAGCTTTCTTT. Protein sequence: CATRQGQATEAFF.